Listed below are T cell receptor beta chains from one sample, sequenced in a study of cytomegalovirus exposure and HLA in healthy donors. Sequenced by immunoSEQ multiplex PCR; TCRdb stores in-frame clones only, minus some. The sample yields 100,000 to 150,000 clones, over 65% seen once. Sequencing was carried out using PBMCs. Receptor source: a man aged 50-59 years in good health and CMV-seronegative. Each CDR3 is given with its conserved first and last residue. Only part of the rows carry a size: once, few, many, or a class if the clone is expanded.

v_call,clone_size,j_call,cdr3_aa
TRBV30,-,TRBJ1-5,CAWSQRYSAHQPQHF
TRBV10-1,-,TRBJ2-2,CASSESRFRTGELFF
TRBV5-4,-,TRBJ2-7,CASSLDVSAGSYEQYF
TRBV7-2,-,TRBJ2-5,CASSSRTEETQYF
TRBV19,-,TRBJ2-5,CASSRRDSGSAGTQYF
TRBV4-1,-,TRBJ2-5,CASSQGASGGAETQYF
TRBV2,once,TRBJ2-4,CASSEAGPLANIQYF
TRBV15,-,TRBJ1-1,CATSTRQVVRTEAFF
TRBV2,-,TRBJ2-1,CASSPRTGTRFNEQFF
TRBV6-1,-,TRBJ1-1,CASSDTVNTEAFF
TRBV5-6,few,TRBJ1-2,CASSWDRGYYGYTF
TRBV5-1,few,TRBJ1-4,CASSSSQEAGEKLFF
TRBV9,-,TRBJ1-2,CASSDPPRDYGYTF
TRBV18,-,TRBJ2-2,CASSPGQGTGELFF
TRBV10-1,-,TRBJ1-6,CASAPEDYNSPLHF
TRBV6-5,-,TRBJ2-7,CASTRPGASYEQYF
TRBV4-3,-,TRBJ1-1,CASSPTGTEPNTEAFF
TRBV7-9,-,TRBJ1-4,CSSSRDSDEKLFF
TRBV4-3,-,TRBJ1-1,CASSQDPGVYTEAFF
TRBV5-4,-,TRBJ2-1,CASSLAGGGNEQFF
TRBV5-4,-,TRBJ1-1,CASSLGAAGMNTEAFF
TRBV5-4,-,TRBJ2-5,CASSFPSGGRETQYF
TRBV5-6,-,TRBJ2-2,CASSSDTGELFF